This T cell receptor (delta chain) comes out of a study of gamma-delta T cells after stem cell transplantation. This clone is deemed large (0.1 to 1%). The same CDR3 can be traced to other DNA sequences in this sample. TCRdb re-called clones from the RT-PCR reads using CATT. The data hold 1,800 or so delta-chain clones, with approximately 30% observed a single time. The CDR3 has 17 amino acids. With 1 base clipped from V and 0 bases from J, the junction kept 7 bases outside the gene matches. Germline lookup yields CDR1 GEAIGNYY and CDR2 EKD. The chain has TRDV2 and TRDJ1; TRDD3 matches 10 bases. The specimen was gamma-delta T cells. The clonotype comes from a human donor. It is not recorded whose cells these are; they may come from a transplant donor. CDR3 bases: TGTGCCTGTGACACTCTTACTGGGGGATCGTACACCGATAAACTCATCTTT. It encodes CACDTLTGGSYTDKLIF.